This T cell receptor beta chain was observed in a study of PD-L1 blockade in urothelial cancer. Study context: From 0 to 3 prior chemotherapy regimens had been given to the patients.

Sequencing was performed with immunoSEQ multiplex PCR; in TCRdb, only in-frame clones are kept and a portion is missing. The sample contains 65,000 to 85,000 clones, roughly 90% of which appear only once. As to time point: peripheral blood 6 weeks after treatment start. Unmatched junction bases numbered 4, after V lost 5 bases and J lost 4 bases. CDR1 is LNHNV and CDR2 is YYDKDF in the germline V gene (reference sequence). The CDR3 is made up of 14 amino acids. The sequence was obtained from a woman of 80 years or more with urothelial cancer. This material consisted of PBMCs, taken around atezolizumab (anti-PD-L1) treatment. The chain is built from TRBV15 and TRBJ1-4, with TRBD1 matching over 7 bases. The DNA for the CDR3 is TGTGCCACCAGCCCGGGACAGAGTAATGAAAAACTGTTTTTT. It is translated as CATSPGQSNEKLFF.